The entry that follows covers one T cell receptor beta chain sequence. The source of the sample is a study of T cell responses to AZD1222 COVID-19 vaccine. With 4 bases removed from V and 4 bases from J, the gap between germline ends came to 10 bases. Germline assignment: CDR1 SGHDN and CDR2 FVKESK. The CDR3 runs 13 residues. Only in-frame clones appear in the TCRdb table, and some are missing; sequencing was by immunoSEQ multiplex PCR. The sample consists of 140,000 to 150,000 clones, 70% to 90% of them appearing once. The sequencing used peripheral blood, collected on day 0 of AZD1222 vaccination. The V gene is TRBV14, the J gene TRBJ1-2; tentatively, D is TRBD1 (6 bases). This sequence was found in an adult in good health. The CDR3: CASSRGQLYGYTF. In DNA, the CDR3 is TGTGCCAGCAGCCGAGGACAGCTCTATGGCTACACCTTC. The full variable domain, completed using reference TRBV14 and TRBJ1-2, is EAGVTQFPSHSVIEKGQTVTLRCDPISGHDNLYWYRRVMGKEIKFLLHFVKESKQDESGMPNNRFLAERTGGTYSTLKVQPAELEDSGVYFCASSRGQLYGYTFGSGTRLTVV.